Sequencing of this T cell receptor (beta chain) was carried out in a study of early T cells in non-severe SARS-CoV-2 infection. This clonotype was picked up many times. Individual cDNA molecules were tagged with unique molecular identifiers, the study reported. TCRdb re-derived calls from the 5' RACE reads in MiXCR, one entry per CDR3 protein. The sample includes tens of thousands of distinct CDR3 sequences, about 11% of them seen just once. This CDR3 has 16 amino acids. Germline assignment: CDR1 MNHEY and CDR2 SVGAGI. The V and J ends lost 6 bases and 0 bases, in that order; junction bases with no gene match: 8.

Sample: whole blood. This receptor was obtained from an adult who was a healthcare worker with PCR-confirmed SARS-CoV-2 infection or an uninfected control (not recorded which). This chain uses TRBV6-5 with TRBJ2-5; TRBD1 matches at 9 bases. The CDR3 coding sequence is TGTGCCAGCAGACACGGGACAGGGAAGTACCAAGAGACCCAGTACTTC. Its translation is CASRHGTGKYQETQYF.